This T cell receptor (beta chain) appears in the sequencing data of a study of cytomegalovirus exposure and HLA in healthy donors. Study-level results: The study put 150 or so TCR beta chains on its list as cytomegalovirus-associated.

This table comes from immunoSEQ multiplex PCR, and its TCRdb copy is limited to in-frame clones, with some not included. In the table there are 100,000 to 120,000 clones, over 75% of which are singletons. The CDR3 extends over 15 amino acids. The germline CDR1 and CDR2 sequences are LNHDA and SQIVND (reference sequence). Unmatched junction bases numbered 1, after V lost 3 bases and J lost 2 bases. Turning to this clone: The antigen is not known.

The rearrangement joins TRBV19 to TRBJ1-3; 10 bases are a match to TRBD1. The specimen sequenced was PBMCs. This clonotype was sampled from a woman aged 18-29 years in good health and CMV-seronegative. The CDR3 loop reads CASSIGTGAGNTIYF. The CDR3 DNA reads TGTGCCAGTAGTATCGGGACAGGGGCTGGAAACACCATATATTTT.